Given below is one T cell receptor (beta chain) in context. This record belongs to a study of blood T cell repertoires in COVID-19. Study in general: Sites across the United States, Italy and Spain contributed samples from acute and convalescent COVID-19. T cells, B-cell-depleted T cells, or PBMCs provided the cDNA or gDNA that served as material.

How the authors handled the data: Nucleated cell number was recorded as an estimate derived from reference gene primer amplification. Generated by immunoSEQ multiplex PCR, the TCRdb table keeps only in-frame clones and is missing some. The DNA gave D and trimming, while V, J and clone size come from that table. Of around 140,000 clones listed, 81% are singletons. Deletions cut 7 bases from V and 4 bases from J, with 15 bases between. The germline CDR1 and CDR2 sequences are KGHDR and SFDVKD. This CDR3 is built from 14 residues. V usage is TRBV24-1 and J usage is TRBJ1-1; D call uncertain. This TCR was sampled from a human donor in a cohort sampled during active COVID-19. Sequences were obtained from peripheral blood. CDR3: CATSPRGSSTEAFF. The CDR3 nucleotides read TGTGCCACCAGCCCCCGAGGATCATCCACTGAAGCTTTCTTT.